This T cell receptor (beta chain) was recovered during a study of tissue T cells after allogeneic stem cell transplantation. Sequencing used immunoSEQ multiplex PCR; TCRdb keeps in-frame clones, though not all of them. The sample has roughly 8,100 clones; around 40% are singletons. There are 14 residues in the CDR3. Per germline, CDR1 KGHTA and CDR2 FQNQQP. The study's findings and limits: Only a limited share of tissue TCRs appeared in blood or spleen. Which tissue TCRs were alloreactive or antigen-specific was not determined. Some clones might be persisting host cells.

The sample's time point: mouse harvest day 14 after allogeneic transplant. Tail vein injection delivered 10^7 T-cell-depleted bone marrow cells and 10^6 splenic CD5+ T cells. B6 (H2b) cells into BALB/c (H2d) mice; tissues taken at day 7 or 14. Remarks on this clone: Its antigen remains unknown. Genes here carry mouse names. Read data end 1 residue before the CDR3 end; the end is taken from the germline J gene.

The chain employs TRBV23 and TRBJ2-1. The sample consisted of skin. The TCR was taken from a female BALB/c mouse given C57BL/6 T cells with graft-versus-host disease after an allogeneic hematopoietic cell transplant. The CDR3 protein is CSSSQGFNYAEQFF. The sequenced part of the CDR3 DNA is TGCTCCAGCAGTCAGGGGTTTAACTATGCTGAGCAGTTC.